This T cell receptor (beta chain) was identified in a study of T cells in narcolepsy (dated by TCRdb to the late 2010s). Regarding the research as a whole: Healthy control donors were enrolled in the study alongside patients who had narcolepsy type 1 or type 2 (NT1, NT2). To look for autoreactive T cells in narcolepsy patients that target self-antigens of hypocretin neurons (hypocretin, TRIB2), the study used TCR Vbeta sequencing to follow clonotypes in blood and CSF. Overall study results and their limits: Patients and controls had comparable numbers of sequenced blood memory CD4+ clonotypes, averaging about 37,000 and 33,000, respectively. Certain blood memory CD4+ repertoires from patients and controls had no sequences that matched autoreactive T cell clones. According to the report, autoreactive clonotypes were detected serially in the blood of the same patients and of different patients, but not in healthy controls. Plots that compared CSF and blood CD4+ T cell clonotypes from the same patient highlighted HCRT-specific and TRIB2-specific autoreactive clonotypes.

Memory CD4+ T cells were sorted ex vivo from peripheral blood of narcolepsy patients and healthy controls for TCR Vbeta sequencing. The germline V gene gives CDR1 as MNHEY and CDR2 as SVGAGI. The CDR3 goes from the cysteine to the phenylalanine over 11 residues. Only the CDR3 DNA stays, 33 bases, in frame from base 1. Trimming removed 5 bases from V and 2 bases from J, leaving 3 bases between the germline ends. As to this clone: The antigen it binds to is not known. No base quality information exists; no much larger clone differs at one position. Other DNA sequences in this specimen translate into the identical CDR3.

The library was made by the immunoSEQ multiplex PCR assay. TCRdb took over this immuneACCESS table, retaining in-frame rearrangements with V and J assigned. Such tables are incomplete; in checked studies, under half of the missing clones stem from an unresolved V gene, and the remainder is unexplained. The sample includes over 25,000 clones, with roughly four fifths observed a single time. Around 1% of the sample goes to the ten largest clones. Sequences were obtained from memory (CD45RA-) CD4+ T cells from blood. In the paper's terms, the cell subset or site label means: memory T cells sorted ex vivo from peripheral blood. This sequence was found in a human donor in good health. The chain is assembled from TRBV6-5 and TRBJ2-5, with the D gene not clear enough to name. The DNA sequence is as follows: TGTGCCAGCAGTGCTCAAGAGACCCAGTACTTC. Its translation is CASSAQETQYF.